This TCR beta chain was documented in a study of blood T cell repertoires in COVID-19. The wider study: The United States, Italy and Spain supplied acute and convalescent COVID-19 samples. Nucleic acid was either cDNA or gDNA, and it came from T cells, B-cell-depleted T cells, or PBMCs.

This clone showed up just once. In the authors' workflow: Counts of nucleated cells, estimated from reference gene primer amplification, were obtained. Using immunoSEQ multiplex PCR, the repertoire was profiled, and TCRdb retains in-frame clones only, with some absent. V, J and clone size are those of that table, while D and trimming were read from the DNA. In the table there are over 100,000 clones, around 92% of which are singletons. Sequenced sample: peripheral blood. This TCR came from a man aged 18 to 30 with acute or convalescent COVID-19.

CDR3 bases: TGTGCCAGCAGCGTAGTGGGGGGGGAAACAGATACGCAGTATTTT. Translated, it gives CASSVVGGETDTQYF. The chain recombines TRBV9 with TRBJ2-3; 7 bases map to TRBD2. The CDR3 has 15 residues. CDR1 is SGDLS and CDR2 is YYNGEE in the germline V gene. V dropped 0 bases and J dropped 3; count of bases not matched to a gene: 4.